This T cell receptor beta chain came from a study of blood T cell repertoires in COVID-19. Only in-frame clones appear in the TCRdb table, and some are missing; sequencing was by immunoSEQ multiplex PCR. This sample has 350,000 to 400,000 clones, with over 75% found just once. Germline values: CDR1 SQVTM, CDR2 ANQGSEA. There are 13 residues in the CDR3. Trimming removed 0 bases at V and 2 bases at J, with 7 bases between. Sequencing was performed on PBMCs or T cells enriched from blood (not recorded which). This chain uses TRBV29-1 with TRBJ2-5, with D unresolved. This TCR came from a man aged 40-55 years in a cohort exposed to, infected with or recovered from COVID-19 (not recorded which). CDR3: CSVEDDLQETQYF. The CDR3 DNA reads TGCAGCGTTGAAGACGACTTGCAAGAGACCCAGTACTTC. The full variable domain, its missing parts supplied by reference TRBV29-1 and TRBJ2-5, is SAVISQKPSRDICQRGTSLTIQCQVDSQVTMMFWYRQQPGQSLTLIATANQGSEATYESGFVIDKFPISRPNLTFSTLTVSNMSPEDSSIYLCSVEDDLQETQYFGPGTRLLVL.